A selection of T cell receptor beta chains follows, all from one sample in a study of cytomegalovirus exposure and HLA in healthy donors. Only in-frame clones appear in the TCRdb table, and some are missing; sequencing was by immunoSEQ multiplex PCR. The sample shows some 170,000 clones, 82% of them seen only once. Input material: PBMCs. Receptors originate from a man aged 45-60 years in good health and CMV-seropositive. Both conserved end residues are part of each CDR3. A D gene is named only where the DNA matches it firmly. A row's size may be missing; if present it is once, few, many or a size class.

J,V,length,size,D,DNA,CDR3
TRBJ1-1,TRBV5-1,14,-,TRBD1,TGCGCCAGCAGCTTGGCCCAGGGGGCAACTGAAGCTTTCTTT,CASSLAQGATEAFF
TRBJ2-5,TRBV5-4,16,-,TRBD2,TGTGCCAGCAGCAGGACTAGCGGGGGGGCGTGGGAGACCCAGTACTTC,CASSRTSGGAWETQYF
TRBJ2-1,TRBV6-5,15,-,TRBD2,TGTGCCAGCAGGTTAGCGGGAGTCCTTTCCAATGAGCAGTTCTTC,CASRLAGVLSNEQFF
TRBJ2-7,TRBV6-5,15,-,-,TGTGCCAGCAGTTCCCACCGGACAGCCTCCTACGAGCAGTACTTC,CASSSHRTASYEQYF
TRBJ2-2,TRBV9,13,-,-,TGTGCCAGCAGCAATCGACAGACCGGGGAGCTGTTTTTT,CASSNRQTGELFF
TRBJ2-7,TRBV6-5,14,-,TRBD1,TGTGCCAGCAGTTACGACAGGGGGCAGTACGAGCAGTACTTC,CASSYDRGQYEQYF
TRBJ2-2,TRBV18,16,-,-,TGTGCCAGCTCACCTATGCGGACATTGAACACCGGGGAGCTGTTTTTT,CASSPMRTLNTGELFF
TRBJ2-5,TRBV10-3,14,once,-,TGTGCCATCAGTGAGTCGATGGCAGAAGAGACCCAGTACTTC,CAISESMAEETQYF
TRBJ1-1,TRBV29-1,11,once,-,TGCAGCTCTCATCGAGGAAACGAAGCTTTCTTT,CSSHRGNEAFF
TRBJ1-1,TRBV30,14,-,-,TGTGCCTGGAGTACGGACTCTGAGGACACTGAAGCTTTCTTT,CAWSTDSEDTEAFF
TRBJ2-6,TRBV5-4,15,-,-,TGTGCCAGCAGCTTCGGTAGCTCTGGGGCCAACGTCCTGACTTTC,CASSFGSSGANVLTF
TRBJ2-3,TRBV27,15,-,-,TGTGCCAGCAGTTTAGGTGGGACTAGCACAGATACGCAGTATTTT,CASSLGGTSTDTQYF
TRBJ1-5,TRBV27,16,-,TRBD1,TGTGCCAGCAGTTTTACCGGGACAGGGCTAAATCAGCCCCAGCATTTT,CASSFTGTGLNQPQHF
TRBJ1-6,TRBV7-2,14,-,-,TGTGCCAGCAGCCGCCCGGGGGGAAATTCACCCCTCCACTTT,CASSRPGGNSPLHF
TRBJ1-2,TRBV15,15,-,TRBD1,TGTGCCACCAGCAGGGACAGGGGGTTAGGCTATGGCTACACCTTC,CATSRDRGLGYGYTF
TRBJ2-7,TRBV5-6,15,-,TRBD2,TGTGCCAGCAACCGTGAAGGCGGGGGGCTCAGTGAGCAGTACTTC,CASNREGGGLSEQYF
TRBJ1-5,TRBV29-1,18,-,-,TGCAGCGTTGCCCTCGCTGGGGGCCGGACAGACCTCAATCAGCCCCAGCATTTT,CSVALAGGRTDLNQPQHF
TRBJ1-2,TRBV6-1,14,-,-,TGTGCCAGCAGTGAAGGGACAGCTTTTTATGGCTACACCTTC,CASSEGTAFYGYTF
TRBJ1-1,TRBV11-2,15,-,-,TGTGCCAGCAGCTTAGAATGGGGAGCAAACACTGAAGCTTTCTTT,CASSLEWGANTEAFF
TRBJ2-3,TRBV19,13,-,-,TGTGCCAGTAGTATTAGTACTTCCGATACGCAGTATTTT,CASSISTSDTQYF
TRBJ1-1,TRBV6-1,15,-,-,TGTGCCAGTGGGGGGGAACCGGGACATAACACTGAAGCTTTCTTT,CASGGEPGHNTEAFF
TRBJ2-6,TRBV7-3,19,-,TRBD2,TGTGCCAGCAGCCCCCAGAGCGGGGGGAGGTACTCTGGGGCCAACGTCCTGACTTTC,CASSPQSGGRYSGANVLTF
TRBJ1-1,TRBV6-6,14,-,-,TGTGCCAGCAGGGAGATCAGGGTCTACACTGAAGCTTTCTTT,CASREIRVYTEAFF
TRBJ1-4,TRBV5-3,16,-,-,TGTGCCAGAAGCAAAATCCGGGATCCCCATAGGGAAAAACTGTTTTTT,CARSKIRDPHREKLFF
TRBJ1-3,TRBV28,15,-,-,TGTGCCAGCAGTTTGGGAGGGTTCGCTGGAAACACCATATATTTT,CASSLGGFAGNTIYF
TRBJ2-7,TRBV9,15,-,-,TGTGCCAGCAGCGTAGGAGGTGGACTCGACTACGAGCAGTACTTC,CASSVGGGLDYEQYF
TRBJ2-7,TRBV11-1,15,-,-,TGTGCCAGCAGCTTAGACCCGGACAACTCCTACGAGCAGTACTTC,CASSLDPDNSYEQYF
TRBJ2-7,TRBV2,11,-,-,TGTGCCAGCACGGGAACCTACGAGCAGTACTTC,CASTGTYEQYF
TRBJ1-5,TRBV28,14,-,-,TGTGCCAGCAGTGGCCCTGATCGAAATCAGCCCCAGCATTTT,CASSGPDRNQPQHF
TRBJ2-5,TRBV5-1,15,-,TRBD1,TGCGCCAGCAGCCAGGGACAGGGTAGGTGGGAGACCCAGTACTTC,CASSQGQGRWETQYF
TRBJ1-4,TRBV28,16,-,-,TGTGCCAGCAGTCCGCCGCGGTTGGCAACTAATGAAAAACTGTTTTTT,CASSPPRLATNEKLFF
TRBJ2-1,TRBV7-2,13,-,TRBD2,TGTGCCAGCAGCCTCGTTGCGGCGGGAGTAGGGTTCTTC,CASSLVAAGVGFF
TRBJ2-1,TRBV7-3,14,-,TRBD2,TGTGCCAGCAGCTTGCGGGGGGCCTGGAATGAGCAGTTCTTC,CASSLRGAWNEQFF
TRBJ2-1,TRBV18,15,-,TRBD2,TGTGCCAGCTCACTAAGCGGGGGGGCGTTAAGCGAGCAGTTCTTC,CASSLSGGALSEQFF
TRBJ2-7,TRBV28,16,-,TRBD1,TGTGCCAGCAGTGAAAACCGCCGGGACAGGCCCTACGAGCAGTACTTC,CASSENRRDRPYEQYF
TRBJ1-4,TRBV9,15,once,TRBD1,TGTGCCAGCAGTCAAACAGGGGCGCTTAATGAAAAACTGTTTTTT,CASSQTGALNEKLFF
TRBJ2-1,TRBV5-6,16,-,-,TGTGCCAGCAGCTTGCGGGAGACAGGGTTCATCAATGAGCAGTTCTTC,CASSLRETGFINEQFF
TRBJ1-1,TRBV9,14,-,-,TGTGCCAGCAGCGTAGGGCAGATGAACACTGAAGCTTTCTTT,CASSVGQMNTEAFF
TRBJ2-2,TRBV5-4,15,-,-,TGTGCCAGCAGCCAGTTTAATCAGGGCGCCGGGGAGCTGTTTTTT,CASSQFNQGAGELFF
TRBJ2-1,TRBV2,16,-,TRBD2,TGTGCCAGCAGTCCCCTTCTAGCGGTTACCTACAATGAGCAGTTCTTC,CASSPLLAVTYNEQFF
TRBJ1-5,TRBV7-6,13,once,TRBD1,TGTGCCAGCAGCCCCCAGGGGGATCAGCCCCAGCATTTT,CASSPQGDQPQHF
TRBJ2-2,TRBV19,17,once,TRBD1,TGTGCCAGTAGTACTAACTTGGGACAGGGCGTTGGCGGGGAGCTGTTTTTT,CASSTNLGQGVGGELFF
TRBJ1-4,TRBV7-2,16,-,TRBD1,TGTGCCAGCAGCCTTTCTTTAGACAGGGGGCCTGAAAAACTGTTTTTT,CASSLSLDRGPEKLFF
TRBJ1-1,TRBV10-3,12,-,-,TGTGCCACGGGGGACTATGGCTCTGAAGCTTTCTTT,CATGDYGSEAFF
TRBJ2-7,TRBV27,14,-,TRBD1,TGTGCCAGCAGGAGGACAGGGGGCTTAGGCGAGCAGTACTTC,CASRRTGGLGEQYF
TRBJ1-1,TRBV5-1,13,-,-,TGCGCCAGCAGCGCCCGTCTGGAGACTGAAGCTTTCTTT,CASSARLETEAFF
TRBJ1-2,TRBV15,17,-,TRBD1,TGTGCCACCAGCAGCTGGGCACCGGGACAGAGGGGGCATGGCTACACCTTC,CATSSWAPGQRGHGYTF
TRBJ2-7,TRBV9,14,-,-,TGTGCCAGCAGCGCCCGGGACTCTCCTAACGAGCAGTACTTC,CASSARDSPNEQYF
TRBJ1-6,TRBV7-2,14,-,TRBD1,TGTGCCAGCAGTCCAACAGGGGGGAATTCACCCCTCCACTTT,CASSPTGGNSPLHF
TRBJ1-5,TRBV7-2,16,-,-,TGTGCCAGCAGCTCCCGGGGGGCTTCTTCGAATCAGCCCCAGCATTTT,CASSSRGASSNQPQHF
TRBJ2-3,TRBV9,15,once,TRBD2,TGTGCCAGCAGCTCCCCGGGAGGGCCAACAGATACGCAGTATTTT,CASSSPGGPTDTQYF